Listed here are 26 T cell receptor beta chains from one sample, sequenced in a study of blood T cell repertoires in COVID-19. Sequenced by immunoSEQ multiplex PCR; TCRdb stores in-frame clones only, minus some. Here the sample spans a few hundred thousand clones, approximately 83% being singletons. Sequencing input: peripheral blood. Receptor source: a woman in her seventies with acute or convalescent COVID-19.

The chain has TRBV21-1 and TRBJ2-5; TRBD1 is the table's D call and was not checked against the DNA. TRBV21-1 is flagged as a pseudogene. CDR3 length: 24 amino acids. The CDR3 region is CASSKARFIISSKTPGPDKETQYF. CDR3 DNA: TGTGCCAGCAGCAAAGCGCGGTTCATAATTTCAAGCAAAACACCGGGCCCGGACAAAGAGACCCAGTACTTC.

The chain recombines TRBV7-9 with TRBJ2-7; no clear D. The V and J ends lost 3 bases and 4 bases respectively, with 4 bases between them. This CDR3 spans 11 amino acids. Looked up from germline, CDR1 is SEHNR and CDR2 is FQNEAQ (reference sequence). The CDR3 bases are TGTGCCAGCAGCTTTAAATACGAGCAGTACTTC. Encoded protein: CASSFKYEQYF.

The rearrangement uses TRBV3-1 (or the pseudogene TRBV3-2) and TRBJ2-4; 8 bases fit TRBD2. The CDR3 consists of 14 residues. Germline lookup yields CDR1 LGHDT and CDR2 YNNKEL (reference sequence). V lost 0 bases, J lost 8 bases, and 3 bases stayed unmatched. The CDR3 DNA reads TGTGCCAGCAGCCAAGAGGCGGGGGGCGACATTCAGTACTTC. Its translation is CASSQEAGGDIQYF.

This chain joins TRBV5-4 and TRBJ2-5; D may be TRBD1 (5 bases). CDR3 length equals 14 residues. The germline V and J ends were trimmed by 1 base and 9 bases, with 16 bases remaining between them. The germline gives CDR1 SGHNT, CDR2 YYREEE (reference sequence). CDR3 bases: TGTGCCAGCAGCTTGAGCAGGGCGAGAGAAGCCCAGTACTTC. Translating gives CASSLSRAREAQYF.

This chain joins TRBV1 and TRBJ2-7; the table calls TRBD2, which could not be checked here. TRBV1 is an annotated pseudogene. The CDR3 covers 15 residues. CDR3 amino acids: CTSSLGLAGTYEQYF. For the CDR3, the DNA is TGCACCAGCAGCCTCGGGTTAGCGGGCACCTACGAGCAGTACTTC.

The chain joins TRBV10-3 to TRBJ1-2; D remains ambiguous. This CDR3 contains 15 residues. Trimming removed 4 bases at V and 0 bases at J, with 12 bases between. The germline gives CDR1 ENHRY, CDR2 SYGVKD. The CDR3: CAISGMVAANYGYTF. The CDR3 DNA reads TGTGCCATCAGTGGGATGGTTGCGGCTAACTATGGCTACACCTTC.

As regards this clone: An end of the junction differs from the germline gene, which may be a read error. The CDR3 region has the DNA TGTGCCATCAGTGAAGGCCGCCACTATGGCCACACCTTC. Amino acids: CAISEGRHYGHTF. J is TRBJ1-2 and V is TRBV10-3; no definite D call. The CDR3 loop spans 13 amino acids. From germline, CDR1 is ENHRY and CDR2 SYGVKD.

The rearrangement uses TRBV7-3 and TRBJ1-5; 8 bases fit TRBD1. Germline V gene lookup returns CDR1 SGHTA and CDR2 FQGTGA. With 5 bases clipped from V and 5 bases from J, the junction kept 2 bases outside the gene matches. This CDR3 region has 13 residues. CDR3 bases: TGTGCCAGCAGCGCGGACAGGGATCAGCCCCAGCATTTT. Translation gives CASSADRDQPQHF.

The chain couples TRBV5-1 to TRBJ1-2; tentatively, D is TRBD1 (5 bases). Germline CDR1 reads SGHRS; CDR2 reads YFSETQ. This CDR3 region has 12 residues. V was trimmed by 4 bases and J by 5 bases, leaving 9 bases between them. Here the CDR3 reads CASSIDSYGYTF. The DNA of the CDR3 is TGCGCCAGCAGCATCGACAGTTATGGCTACACCTTC.

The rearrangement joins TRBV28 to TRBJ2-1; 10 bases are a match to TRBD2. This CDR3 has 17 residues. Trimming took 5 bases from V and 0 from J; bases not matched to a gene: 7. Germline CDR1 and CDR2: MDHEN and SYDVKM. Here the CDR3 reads CASSRRAGGSSYNEQFF. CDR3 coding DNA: TGTGCCAGCAGTAGACGAGCGGGGGGGAGCTCCTACAATGAGCAGTTCTTC.

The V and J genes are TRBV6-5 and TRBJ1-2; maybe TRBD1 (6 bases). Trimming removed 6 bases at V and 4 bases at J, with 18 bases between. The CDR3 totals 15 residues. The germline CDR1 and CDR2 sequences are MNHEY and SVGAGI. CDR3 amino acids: CASRRGGQGSYGYTF. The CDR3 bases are TGTGCCAGCAGGAGGGGGGGGCAGGGTAGCTATGGCTACACCTTC.

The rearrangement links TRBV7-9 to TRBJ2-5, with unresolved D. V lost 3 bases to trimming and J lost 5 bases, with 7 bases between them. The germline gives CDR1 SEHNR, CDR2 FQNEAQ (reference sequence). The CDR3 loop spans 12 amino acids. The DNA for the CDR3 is TGTGCCAGCAGCTTGAACATGGAGACCCAGTACTTC. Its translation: CASSLNMETQYF.

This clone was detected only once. The CDR3 DNA is TGCGCCAGCAGCCCCCGGGGGGTCGGGAACACTGAAGCTTTCTTT. Its translation is CASSPRGVGNTEAFF. The gene calls are TRBV4-1 and TRBJ1-1; D is possibly TRBD1 (5 bases). The V gene lost 4 bases and the J gene lost 1 base, with 13 bases spanning the gap. The germline gives CDR1 MGHRA, CDR2 YSYEKL. This CDR3 is 15 amino acids long.

The CDR3 DNA is TGCGCCAGCAGCCTCCCGGGAGTAGGGAATGAGCAGTTCTTC. Translated: CASSLPGVGNEQFF. The rearrangement joins TRBV4-1 to TRBJ2-1; perhaps TRBD2 as D (6 bases). The CDR3 loop spans 14 amino acids. From germline, CDR1 is MGHRA and CDR2 YSYEKL. Trimming stripped 4 bases from V and 7 bases from J, with 14 bases between.

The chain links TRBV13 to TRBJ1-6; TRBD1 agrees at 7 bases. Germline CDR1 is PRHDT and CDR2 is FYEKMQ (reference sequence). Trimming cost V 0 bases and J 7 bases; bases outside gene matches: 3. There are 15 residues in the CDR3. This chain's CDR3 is CASSLGRRGNSPLHF. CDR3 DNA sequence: TGTGCCAGCAGCTTAGGCCGCAGGGGGAATTCACCCCTCCACTTT.

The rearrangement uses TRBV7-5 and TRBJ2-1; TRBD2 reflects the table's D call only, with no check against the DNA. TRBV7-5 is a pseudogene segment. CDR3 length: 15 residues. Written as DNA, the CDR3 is TGTGTCAGAAGCTGGTTGCGGGGGCCTCACAATGAGCAGTTCTTC. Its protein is CVRSWLRGPHNEQFF.

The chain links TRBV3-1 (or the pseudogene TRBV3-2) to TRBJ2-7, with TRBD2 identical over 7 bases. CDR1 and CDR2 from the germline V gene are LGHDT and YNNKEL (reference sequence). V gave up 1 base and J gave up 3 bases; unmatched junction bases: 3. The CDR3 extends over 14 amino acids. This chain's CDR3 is CASSQAGGYYEQYF. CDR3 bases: TGTGCCAGCAGCCAAGCGGGGGGTTACTACGAGCAGTACTTC.

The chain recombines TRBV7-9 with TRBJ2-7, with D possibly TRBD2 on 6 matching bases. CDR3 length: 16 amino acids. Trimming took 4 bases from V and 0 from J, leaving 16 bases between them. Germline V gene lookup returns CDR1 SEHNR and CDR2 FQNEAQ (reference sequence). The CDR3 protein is CASSSSGLPVSYEQYF. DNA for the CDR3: TGTGCCAGCAGCTCGAGCGGGTTGCCTGTCTCCTACGAGCAGTACTTC.

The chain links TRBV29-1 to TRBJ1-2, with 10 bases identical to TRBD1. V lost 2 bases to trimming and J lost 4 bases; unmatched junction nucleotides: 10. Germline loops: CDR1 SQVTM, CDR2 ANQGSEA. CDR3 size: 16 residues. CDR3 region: CSVEFPRDRGSYGYTF. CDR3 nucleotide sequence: TGCAGCGTTGAATTCCCACGGGACAGGGGATCCTATGGCTACACCTTC. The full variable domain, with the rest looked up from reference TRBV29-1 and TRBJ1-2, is SAVISQKPSRDICQRGTSLTIQCQVDSQVTMMFWYRQQPGQSLTLIATANQGSEATYESGFVIDKFPISRPNLTFSTLTVSNMSPEDSSIYLCSVEFPRDRGSYGYTFGSGTRLTVV.

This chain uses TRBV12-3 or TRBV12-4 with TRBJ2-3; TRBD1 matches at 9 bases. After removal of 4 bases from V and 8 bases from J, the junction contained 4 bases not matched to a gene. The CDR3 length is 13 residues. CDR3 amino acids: CASSSHRGPTQYF. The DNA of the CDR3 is TGTGCCAGCAGTTCCCACAGGGGGCCTACGCAGTATTTT.

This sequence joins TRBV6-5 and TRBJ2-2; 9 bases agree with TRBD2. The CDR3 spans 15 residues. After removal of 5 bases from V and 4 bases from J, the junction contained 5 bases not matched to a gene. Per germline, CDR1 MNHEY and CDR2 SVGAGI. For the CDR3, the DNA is TGTGCCAGCAGTAAGACTAGCGGACTCACCGGGGAGCTGTTTTTT. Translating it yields CASSKTSGLTGELFF.

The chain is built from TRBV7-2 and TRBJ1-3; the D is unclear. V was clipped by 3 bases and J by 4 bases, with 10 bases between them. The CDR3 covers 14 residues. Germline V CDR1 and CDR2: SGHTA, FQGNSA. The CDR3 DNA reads TGTGCCAGCAGCTTTGGGCTAAGCGGAAACACCATATATTTT. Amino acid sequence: CASSFGLSGNTIYF.

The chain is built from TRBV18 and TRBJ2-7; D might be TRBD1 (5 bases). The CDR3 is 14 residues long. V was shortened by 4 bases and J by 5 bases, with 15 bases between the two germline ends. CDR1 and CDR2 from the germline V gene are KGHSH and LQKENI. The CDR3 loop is CASSLQDISNEQYF. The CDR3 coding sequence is TGTGCCAGCTCACTACAGGATATTTCCAACGAGCAGTACTTC. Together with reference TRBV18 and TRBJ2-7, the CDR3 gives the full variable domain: NAGVMQNPRHLVRRRGQEARLRCSPMKGHSHVYWYRQLPEEGLKFMVYLQKENIIDESGMPKERFSAEFPKEGPSILRIQQVVRGDSAAYFCASSLQDISNEQYFGPGTRLTVT.

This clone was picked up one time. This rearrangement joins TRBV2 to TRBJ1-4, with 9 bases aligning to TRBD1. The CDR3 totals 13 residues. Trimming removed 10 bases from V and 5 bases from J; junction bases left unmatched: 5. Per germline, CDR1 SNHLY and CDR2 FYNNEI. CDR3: CATIGQGNEKLFF. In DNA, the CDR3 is TGTGCCACCATAGGACAGGGGAATGAAAAACTGTTTTTT.

The CDR3 spells CASSYSTSGRGQPQHF. The CDR3 DNA sequence: TGTGCCAGCAGTTACTCGACGTCCGGCAGGGGGCAGCCCCAGCATTTT. The chain uses TRBV6-2 or TRBV6-3 and TRBJ1-5, with TRBD1 matching 7 bases. The length of the CDR3 is 16 residues. Per germline, CDR1 MNHEY and CDR2 SVGEGT. The V and J ends lost 0 bases and 7 bases, in that order; junction bases with no gene match: 9.

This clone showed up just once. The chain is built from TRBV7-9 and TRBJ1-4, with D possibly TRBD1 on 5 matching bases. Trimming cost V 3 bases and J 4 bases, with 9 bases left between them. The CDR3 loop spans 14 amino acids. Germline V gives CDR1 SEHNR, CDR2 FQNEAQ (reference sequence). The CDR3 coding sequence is TGTGCCAGCAGCTTGGGGGGATTTAATGAAAAACTGTTTTTT. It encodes CASSLGGFNEKLFF.